What follows are 10 T cell receptor beta chains derived from one specimen sequenced in a study of T-cell reconstitution after alpha-beta-depleted transplantation in children. The TCRbeta library incorporated unique molecular identifiers. Using its own MiXCR run on the PCR reads, TCRdb lists one record per CDR3 protein. The sample gives around 480,000 distinct CDR3 sequences, approximately 29% of which show up once; more than 2% is in the top ten. Sequenced here: PBMCs from the stem cell graft donor, sampled from the stem cell graft. Receptors originate from a human donor who donated a stem cell graft to a child with aplastic anemia.

This clonotype came up a few times. The chain recombines TRBV6-2 or TRBV6-3 with TRBJ1-1, with a possible D match to TRBD1 (5 bases). V was clipped by 2 bases and J by 5 bases, with 15 bases between them. The CDR3 contains 15 residues. CDR1 is MNHEY, CDR2 SVGEGT, per germline. CDR3 protein: CASSYGGLHRTEAFF. The CDR3, as DNA: TGTGCCAGCAGTTACGGGGGTCTTCATAGGACTGAAGCTTTCTTT.

This clonotype turned up a few times. DNA of the CDR3: TGTGCCAGCAGCTGGGGGGGGGCAGGTCGGAGTGGGCATCAGCCCCAGCATTTT. Translating gives CASSWGGAGRSGHQPQHF. The chain recombines TRBV5-6 with TRBJ1-5, with a possible D match to TRBD1 (6 bases). With 3 bases removed from V and 5 bases from J, the gap between germline ends came to 24 bases. The CDR3 spans 18 residues. From germline, CDR1 is SGHDT and CDR2 YYEEEE.

CDR3 amino acids: CATNEGGPQETQYF. In DNA form, the CDR3 reads TGTGCCACCAACGAGGGGGGACCCCAAGAGACCCAGTACTTC. This chain connects TRBV7-9 to TRBJ2-5; D might be TRBD1 or TRBD2, each matching 6 bases. CDR3 length: 14 amino acids. Germline CDR1 reads SEHNR; CDR2 reads FQNEAQ (reference sequence). Trimming cost V 10 bases and J 1 base, with 16 bases left between them.

This rearrangement joins TRBV18 to TRBJ1-1; D not resolved. This CDR3 region has 13 residues. CDR1 KGHSH and CDR2 LQKENI come from the germline V gene. V was clipped by 2 bases and J by 4 bases, with 8 bases between them. The CDR3 spells CASSPGLGTEAFF. As DNA, the CDR3 is TGTGCCAGCTCACCAGGTTTGGGCACTGAAGCTTTCTTT. Supplemented by reference TRBV18 and TRBJ1-1, the full variable domain reads NAGVMQNPRHLVRRRGQEARLRCSPMKGHSHVYWYRQLPEEGLKFMVYLQKENIIDESGMPKERFSAEFPKEGPSILRIQQVVRGDSAAYFCASSPGLGTEAFFGQGTRLTVV.

The genes are TRBV19 and TRBJ2-1, with TRBD1 identical over 8 bases. Looked up from germline, CDR1 is LNHDA and CDR2 is SQIVND (reference sequence). The CDR3 is 15 residues long. The ends lost 3 bases at V and 7 bases at J; junction bases unmatched: 8. The CDR3, as DNA: TGTGCCAGTAGTATCCCGGGACAGGTGAAGAATGAGCAGTTCTTC. It yields the protein CASSIPGQVKNEQFF.

This clonotype occurred many times. The chain combines TRBV6-1 with TRBJ2-6; D is ambiguous. CDR1 and CDR2 from the germline V gene are MNHNS and SASEGT. Trimming took 6 bases from V and 0 from J, leaving 9 bases between them. This CDR3 has 15 residues. CDR3 amino acids: CASSVGDSGANVLTF. For the CDR3, the DNA is TGTGCCAGCAGCGTTGGGGACTCTGGGGCCAACGTCCTGACTTTC.

This clonotype showed up just a few times. The chain carries TRBV20-1 and TRBJ2-1, with D perhaps matching TRBD2 (7 bases). This CDR3 has 16 residues. The germline V and J ends were trimmed by 2 bases and 5 bases, with 19 bases remaining between them. From germline, CDR1 is DFQATT and CDR2 SNEGSKA (reference sequence). Here the CDR3 reads CSARTWGGTWDNEQFF. In nucleotides, the CDR3 is TGCAGTGCTAGAACATGGGGAGGGACATGGGACAATGAGCAGTTCTTC.

This sequence joins TRBV29-1 and TRBJ2-5; D is unclear. Germline V gene data show CDR1 as SQVTM and CDR2 as ANQGSEA. The V end lost 4 bases, the J end lost 2 bases, and 11 bases lay between the germline ends. CDR3 length: 13 residues. The CDR3 region has the DNA TGCAGCGTTGGTTTTCTACAGCAAGAGACCCAGTACTTC. Translation gives CSVGFLQQETQYF.

This clonotype has just a few counts. The chain uses TRBV10-3 and TRBJ2-3, with D possibly being TRBD2 (5 bases). The V end lost 0 bases, the J end lost 0 bases, and 10 bases lay between the germline ends. The CDR3 has 16 residues. Germline loops: CDR1 ENHRY, CDR2 SYGVKD. CDR3 nucleotides: TGTGCCATCAGTGAGTCCGAGGGTTTGAGCACAGATACGCAGTATTTT. As protein: CAISESEGLSTDTQYF.

The chain joins TRBV12-3 or TRBV12-4 to TRBJ1-1; no firm D call. This CDR3 is built from 15 residues. Trimming pared 6 bases from V and 3 bases from J, leaving 17 bases between. The CDR3 DNA sequence: TGTGCCAGCAGCCCTCCGGGAGGGTTACACACTGAAGCTTTCTTT. Its translation: CASSPPGGLHTEAFF.